These T cell receptor beta chains were read from a single sample in a study of T cell responses to AZD1222 COVID-19 vaccine. The table came from immunoSEQ multiplex PCR; TCRdb's copy has only in-frame clones and leaves some out. The sample consists of more than 85,000 clones, about 90% of them appearing once. This specimen was peripheral blood, taken 28 days after the second AZD1222 dose. The receptors originated from an adult who received the AZD1222 COVID-19 vaccine. CDR3s include the opening cysteine and the closing phenylalanine or tryptophan. The D gene is left open where the match is weak. Clone size is not always given. Where it is, it says once, few, many or a class for expanded clones.

length,D,V,J,size,DNA,CDR3
15,.,TRBV11-2,TRBJ2-5,.,TGTGCCAGCGGACCCCAGGCTTCGGGGCAAGAGACCCAGTACTTC,CASGPQASGQETQYF
15,TRBD1,TRBV11-2,TRBJ1-6,.,TGTGCCAGCACTTTGACAGGGAACTATAATTCACCCCTCCACTTT,CASTLTGNYNSPLHF
17,TRBD2,TRBV5-6,TRBJ2-1,.,TGTGCCAGCAGCTTGGGACTAGCAGTAAGCAGATACAATGAGCAGTTCTTC,CASSLGLAVSRYNEQFF
17,.,TRBV2,TRBJ1-5,.,TGTGCCAGCAGTGACGTATCAGTGTGGGTGGGCAATCAGCCCCAGCATTTT,CASSDVSVWVGNQPQHF
14,.,TRBV27,TRBJ1-1,.,TGTGCCAGCCTCACGTCGATCGGGGGGACTGAAGCTTTCTTT,CASLTSIGGTEAFF
14,.,TRBV11-3,TRBJ1-4,.,TGTGCCAGCAGCTGGGAGTGGGGGAATGAAAAACTGTTTTTT,CASSWEWGNEKLFF
14,.,TRBV3-1/TRBV3-2,TRBJ1-6,.,TGTGCCAGCAGCCCACGGGGTTCGGATTCACCCCTCCACTTT,CASSPRGSDSPLHF
13,.,TRBV12-3/TRBV12-4,TRBJ1-5,.,TGTGCCAGCAGTTTTGGGGATGATCAGCCCCAGCATTTT,CASSFGDDQPQHF
18,TRBD2,TRBV5-1,TRBJ2-1,.,TGCGCCAGCAGCTTGGAGAGATATAGCGGGAACCGGGCTAATGAGCAGTTCTTC,CASSLERYSGNRANEQFF
14,TRBD1,TRBV6-5,TRBJ1-1,.,TGTGCCAGCAGGACAGGGAGCATCGTGGCTGAAGCTTTCTTT,CASRTGSIVAEAFF
18,.,TRBV12-5,TRBJ1-6,.,TGTGCTAGTGGTTTATGGCAGAGGGCCGGCTCCTATAATTCACCCCTCCACTTT,CASGLWQRAGSYNSPLHF
17,TRBD1,TRBV2,TRBJ1-2,.,TGTGCCAGCAACAGGGACAGGGGAAATCAAGCTAACTATGGCTACACCTTC,CASNRDRGNQANYGYTF
18,TRBD2,TRBV10-3,TRBJ2-5,.,TGTGCCATCAGTGAGTCGACCCCAGGCGGGGGGGGACAAGAGACCCAGTACTTC,CAISESTPGGGGQETQYF
12,.,TRBV6-5,TRBJ2-7,.,TGTGCCAGCATTTCGGACACCTACGAGCAGTACTTC,CASISDTYEQYF
14,.,TRBV12-5,TRBJ1-2,.,TGTGCTAGTGGTACCCTTCCAAATAACTATGGCTACACCTTC,CASGTLPNNYGYTF
14,.,TRBV28,TRBJ1-4,once,TGTGCCAGCACCACTCCAGGGCTTAATGAAAAACTGTTTTTT,CASTTPGLNEKLFF
13,TRBD1,TRBV29-1,TRBJ1-1,.,TGCAGCGTCGCGCGGACAGGGGACACTGAAGCTTTCTTT,CSVARTGDTEAFF
14,.,TRBV11-2,TRBJ1-1,.,TGTGCCAGCAGCTTATTCCCGACGAACACTGAAGCTTTCTTT,CASSLFPTNTEAFF
14,.,TRBV30,TRBJ1-2,.,TGTGCCTGGAGTCGGGACCGTCCTAACTATGGCTACACCTTC,CAWSRDRPNYGYTF
15,.,TRBV6-4,TRBJ1-2,.,TGTGCCAGCAGTGAAGGCAGGACTTCAAACTATGGCTACACCTTC,CASSEGRTSNYGYTF
16,.,TRBV18,TRBJ1-1,.,TGTGCCAGCTCAGGGGCTTTGACAAGGACGAACACTGAAGCTTTCTTT,CASSGALTRTNTEAFF
12,.,TRBV29-1,TRBJ2-3,.,TGCAGCGTTGCGCTAAACACAGATACGCAGTATTTT,CSVALNTDTQYF
15,.,TRBV18,TRBJ1-2,once,TGTGCCAGCTCACCAGTTATCTCAGGGGAAGGCGGCTACACCTTC,CASSPVISGEGGYTF
14,.,TRBV19,TRBJ2-1,.,TGTGCCAGTAGTATATTCCGTACGGGGACAGAGCAGTTCTTC,CASSIFRTGTEQFF
16,TRBD1,TRBV9,TRBJ2-1,.,TGTGCCAGCAGCGTAGGTGGACAGGCGGGTTACAATGAGCAGTTCTTC,CASSVGGQAGYNEQFF
17,.,TRBV6-4,TRBJ1-5,.,TGTGCCAGCAGTGACTGGAAAGACACCCTAACCGGACAGCCCCAGCATTTT,CASSDWKDTLTGQPQHF
13,.,TRBV11-3,TRBJ1-1,once,TGTGCCAGCAGCCCATTTGGGGGCACTGAAGCTTTCTTT,CASSPFGGTEAFF
14,TRBD1,TRBV5-1,TRBJ1-1,.,TGCGCCAGCAGTTTAGGACAGGCGAACACTGAAGCTTTCTTT,CASSLGQANTEAFF
15,.,TRBV1,TRBJ1-2,.,TGCACCAGCAGCCGAGCGGACAGGGTAAAAGATGGCTACACCTTC,CTSSRADRVKDGYTF
14,.,TRBV11-2,TRBJ1-5,.,TGTGCCAGCAGCTTAATGGATTGGGGGAAGCCCCAGCATTTT,CASSLMDWGKPQHF
14,.,TRBV27,TRBJ1-5,.,TGTGCCAGCAGCTATAACAGGGGCAATCAGCCCCAGCATTTT,CASSYNRGNQPQHF
15,.,TRBV6-6,TRBJ2-7,.,TGTGCCAGCAAACCGGCCCTCTCCGTTGGCTACGAGCAGTACTTC,CASKPALSVGYEQYF
15,TRBD1,TRBV7-9,TRBJ1-2,once,TGTGCCAGCAGCTCCCGGGACAGGCCTTACTATGGCTACACCTTC,CASSSRDRPYYGYTF
13,.,TRBV5-1,TRBJ2-7,.,TGCGCCAGCAGGTTGGGGGCCGGTTACGAGCAGTACTTC,CASRLGAGYEQYF
15,.,TRBV5-1,TRBJ2-6,.,TGCGCCAGCAGCCAGGGACCCACTGGGGCCAACGTCCTGACTTTC,CASSQGPTGANVLTF
15,.,TRBV2,TRBJ1-1,.,TGTGCCAGCAGCCGTCTCCCCCGCGGGGGGACTGAAGCTTTCTTT,CASSRLPRGGTEAFF
13,.,TRBV7-2,TRBJ1-1,.,TGTGCCAGCAGCATAACAGAGAACACTGAAGCTTTCTTT,CASSITENTEAFF
13,.,TRBV5-6,TRBJ1-2,.,TGTGCCAGCAGCCGGGGGACGGACTATGGCTACACCTTC,CASSRGTDYGYTF
14,.,TRBV28,TRBJ1-1,.,TGTGCCAGCAGTCCCCGCCAGGACTTCAACACCGCGGTTTTT,CASSPRQDFNTAVF
14,.,TRBV9,TRBJ1-2,.,TGTGCCAGCAGCGTAGTCGAGGCTAGCTATGGCTACACCTTC,CASSVVEASYGYTF
13,TRBD2,TRBV19,TRBJ2-2,.,TGTGCCAGTAGTGACGGGGGGACCGGGGAGCTGTTTTTT,CASSDGGTGELFF
14,TRBD1,TRBV29-1,TRBJ1-4,.,TGCAGCGCCAAACCGGGACAGGGAAATGAAAAACTGTTTTTT,CSAKPGQGNEKLFF